One sample yielded the 31 T cell receptor beta chains listed below, sequenced in a study of vaccination effects on CD4 cells after COVID-19. TCRdb keeps only in-frame clones here, not all; method: immunoSEQ multiplex PCR. The repertoire holds about 69,000 clones, with around 70% as singletons. The ViraFEST assay expanded antigen-specific CD4+ T cells with viral peptide pools before sequencing. Subsequent to a culture period of 10 to 11 days, CD4+ T cells were isolated. Two-dose BNT162b2 or mRNA-1273 vaccination was given to participants. These receptors are not linked to any known antigen. Sequencing was performed on CD4+ T cells from PBMCs cultured with HCoV-229E spike peptides, taken after COVID-19 vaccination. These receptors all come from a human donor who received a COVID-19 vaccine.

The rearrangement links TRBV5-8 to TRBJ2-7, with 8 bases fitting TRBD2. Germline V gene sequence: CDR1 SGHTS, CDR2 YDEGEE. The CDR3 covers 16 residues. Trimming took 4 bases from V and 9 from J; bases not matched to a gene: 18. The CDR3 DNA reads TGTGCCAGCAGCCCCGGACCAGCGGGGGTCCCCCCAGGGCAGTACGTC. It translates to CASSPGPAGVPPGQYV.

The CDR3 DNA reads as TGTGCCAGTACACGGACAGCATATAATTCACCCCTCCACTTT. Amino acids: CASTRTAYNSPLHF. The rearrangement joins TRBV6-5 to TRBJ1-6; D might be TRBD1 (6 bases). From germline, CDR1 is MNHEY and CDR2 SVGAGI. There are 14 residues in the CDR3. V lost 9 bases, J lost 4 bases, and 13 bases lay in between.

The rearrangement uses TRBV5-6 and TRBJ1-3; D is uncertain. Germline-derived CDR1 and CDR2 are SGHDT and YYEEEE. The CDR3 length is 14 residues. The V gene lost 1 base and the J gene lost 3 bases, with 8 bases spanning the gap. The CDR3 loop reads CASSLFGFGNTIYF. In DNA form, the CDR3 reads TGTGCCAGCAGCTTGTTCGGCTTTGGAAACACCATATATTTT. Variable domain in full (rest from reference TRBV5-6 and TRBJ1-3): DAGVTQSPTHLIKTRGQQVTLRCSPKSGHDTVSWYQQALGQGPQFIFQYYEEEERQRGNFPDRFSGHQFPNYSSELNVNALLLGDSALYLCASSLFGFGNTIYFGEGSWLTVV.

J is TRBJ2-2 and V is TRBV11-2; D not certain. V was clipped by 5 bases and J by 2 bases, with 12 bases between them. CDR1 is SGHAT and CDR2 is FQNNGV in the germline V gene. There are 15 residues in the CDR3. DNA for the CDR3: TGTGCCAGCAGCCCTCTGATTTTCAACACCGGGGAGCTGTTTTTT. Its protein product is CASSPLIFNTGELFF.

This clone came up once. V gene TRBV5-6 combines with J gene TRBJ2-5; tentatively, D is TRBD1 (6 bases). The ends were cut back, 3 bases at V and 4 bases at J, with 13 bases in the middle. Germline V gene lookup returns CDR1 SGHDT and CDR2 YYEEEE. CDR3 length: 14 residues. The CDR3: CASSYRGTRETQYF. CDR3 nucleotide sequence: TGTGCCAGCAGCTATAGGGGGACGAGAGAGACCCAGTACTTC.

V usage is TRBV4-1 and J usage is TRBJ1-3; D is unresolved. The CDR3 totals 16 residues. The V gene lost 1 base and the J gene lost 0 bases, with 10 bases spanning the gap. Per germline, CDR1 MGHRA and CDR2 YSYEKL. The DNA of the CDR3 is TGCGCCAGCAGCCAAGCAAGGGTGTCCTCTGGAAACACCATATATTTT. Its translation is CASSQARVSSGNTIYF.

Only a few counts were recorded for this clone. V and J are TRBV6-1 and TRBJ2-7; possibly TRBD1 for D (6 bases). Germline V gene lookup returns CDR1 MNHNS and CDR2 SASEGT. This CDR3 is built from 15 residues. Trimming stripped 3 bases from V and 2 bases from J, with 14 bases between. CDR3 nucleotides: TGTGCCAGCAGTGAGCAATGGAACAGGGCCTACGAGCAGTACGTC. It yields the protein CASSEQWNRAYEQYV.

This rearrangement joins TRBV6-5 to TRBJ1-2; 10 nucleotides align to TRBD1. Unmatched junction bases numbered 5, after V lost 0 bases and J lost 4 bases. The CDR3 runs to 16 residues. The germline V gene has CDR1 MNHEY and CDR2 SVGAGI. The CDR3 protein is CASSYSRTGGGYGYTF. CDR3 coding DNA: TGTGCCAGCAGTTACTCGAGGACAGGGGGTGGCTATGGCTACACCTTC.

DNA of the CDR3: TGTGCCAGCAGCCTGACCCTTGGGGGACAGGGGGCGCGGAACACTGAAGCTTTCTTT. This encodes CASSLTLGGQGARNTEAFF. This chain connects TRBV3-1 (or the pseudogene TRBV3-2) to TRBJ1-1; 12 nucleotides agree with TRBD1. Germline V lookup: CDR1 LGHDT, CDR2 YNNKEL (reference sequence). Trimming at V came to 4 bases and at J to 1 base, leaving 13 bases not matched to a gene. The CDR3 covers 19 residues.

CDR3 coding DNA: TGTGCCAGTAGTATAGACAGGGCGTGGCAGCCCCAGCATTTT. It yields the protein CASSIDRAWQPQHF. This chain joins TRBV19 and TRBJ1-5, with D perhaps TRBD1 (5 bases). V was trimmed by 0 bases and J by 7 bases, leaving 10 bases between them. This CDR3 has 14 residues. CDR1 is LNHDA and CDR2 is SQIVND in the germline V gene (reference sequence).

The chain has TRBV20-1 and TRBJ2-2, with 13 bases matching TRBD2. The V gene end was trimmed by 3 bases and the J gene end by 7 bases; junction bases not matched to a gene: 11. In germline, CDR1 is DFQATT, CDR2 SNEGSKA (reference sequence). The CDR3 has 17 amino acids. Written as DNA, the CDR3 is TGCAGTGCTAGTCCCACAGGACTAGCGGGGGTGGGCGGGGAGCTGTTTTTT. Amino acid sequence: CSASPTGLAGVGGELFF.

This chain joins TRBV5-6 and TRBJ2-5; 11 bases match TRBD1. The CDR3 contains 15 residues. Trimming at V came to 2 bases and at J to 7 bases, leaving 7 bases not matched to a gene. CDR1 and CDR2 from the germline V gene are SGHDT and YYEEEE. The CDR3 DNA reads TGTGCCAGCAGCTTCGGGACAGGGGGAACACGGACCCAGTACTTC. As protein: CASSFGTGGTRTQYF.

The chain joins TRBV29-1 to TRBJ2-1, with 8 bases that match TRBD1. The CDR3 consists of 13 residues. The V segment lost 7 bases and the J segment 3 bases; nucleotides outside the gene matches: 5. Germline CDR1 SQVTM, CDR2 ANQGSEA. CDR3 nucleotides: TGCAGCGCTCAGACAGGGGTCTACAATGAGCAGTTCTTC. Its translation is CSAQTGVYNEQFF.

The genes are TRBV2 and TRBJ2-2, with D perhaps matching TRBD1 (5 bases). Trimming removed 5 bases from V and 7 bases from J, with 8 bases in between. This CDR3 is 12 amino acids long. Germline CDR1 is SNHLY and CDR2 is FYNNEI. The DNA of the CDR3 is TGTGCCAGCAGTTTGGACATCGGGGAGCTGTTTTTT. Amino acids: CASSLDIGELFF.

The count of this clone is one. CDR3 loop: CASSFPGQGDYGYTF. DNA for the CDR3: TGTGCCAGCAGCTTTCCGGGACAGGGTGACTATGGCTACACCTTC. V gene TRBV7-6 combines with J gene TRBJ1-2; TRBD1 agrees at 9 bases. V trimming: 3 bases; J trimming: 3 bases; junction bases outside the gene matches: 5. This CDR3 contains 15 residues. Per the germline V gene, CDR1 is SGHVS and CDR2 is FNYEAQ.

The chain joins TRBV4-1 to TRBJ2-1, with 8 bases identical to TRBD2. Trimming removed 1 base from V and 7 bases from J; junction bases left unmatched: 3. Germline assignment: CDR1 MGHRA and CDR2 YSYEKL. The CDR3 spans 14 residues. The CDR3 coding sequence is TGCGCCAGCAGCCAAGTCGGGGGGGATAATGAGCAGTTCTTC. Its protein is CASSQVGGDNEQFF.

The rearrangement uses TRBV5-1 and TRBJ2-1; 7 bases agree with TRBD1. The J segment lost 6 bases and the V segment lost 2 bases, leaving 5 bases of the junction unmatched. CDR1 and CDR2 from the germline V gene are SGHRS and YFSETQ. This CDR3 is 14 amino acids long. CDR3 sequence: CASSLGGWGNEQFF. The CDR3 nucleotides are TGCGCCAGCAGCTTAGGGGGCTGGGGCAATGAGCAGTTCTTC.

The chain recombines TRBV18 with TRBJ2-5; D gene ambiguous. Trimming took 1 base from V and 5 from J, leaving 8 bases between them. This CDR3 has 13 amino acids. Per the germline V gene, CDR1 is KGHSH and CDR2 is LQKENI. The CDR3 DNA reads as TGTGCCAGCTCACCACGTACTGCGGAGACCCAGTACTTC. Translated: CASSPRTAETQYF.

This clone was seen only a few times. The chain links TRBV7-2 to TRBJ1-2; D possibly corresponds to TRBD1 (5 bases). Deletions cut 5 bases from V and 8 bases from J, with 18 bases between. The V gene's germline CDR1 is SGHTA and CDR2 FQGNSA. CDR3 length: 14 residues. CDR3 DNA: TGTGCCAGCAGCCTCAATGGACGGGGGGACGGCTACACCTTC. Translating it yields CASSLNGRGDGYTF.

This sequence joins TRBV24-1 and TRBJ1-1; D not resolved. CDR3 length: 12 amino acids. Trimming shortened V by 3 bases and J by 8 bases, and 9 bases separated the two germline ends. CDR1 is KGHDR, CDR2 SFDVKD, per germline. The CDR3 here is CATSDRFSEAFF. CDR3 in DNA: TGTGCCACCAGTGATAGGTTTTCGGAAGCTTTCTTT.

This sequence joins TRBV9 and TRBJ2-2; the match to TRBD2 covers 8 bases. The trim removed 3 bases at V and 5 bases at J, leaving 6 bases unmatched. The CDR3 totals 15 residues. Germline V CDR1 and CDR2: SGDLS, YYNGEE. CDR3 sequence: CASSAGTSGTGELFF. The CDR3 DNA sequence: TGTGCCAGCAGCGCCGGGACTAGTGGAACCGGGGAGCTGTTTTTT.

This clone was observed a few times. The rearrangement uses TRBV19 and TRBJ1-2, with a tentative D call TRBD1 (6 bases). CDR1 LNHDA and CDR2 SQIVND come from the germline V gene (reference sequence). V lost 4 bases to trimming and J lost 5 bases, with 17 bases between them. The length of the CDR3 is 15 residues. CDR3: CASSTNRQAAYGYTF. The CDR3 coding sequence is TGTGCCAGTAGTACGAACCGACAGGCCGCATATGGCTACACCTTC. The full variable domain, in which reference TRBV19 and TRBJ1-2 provide the parts outside the CDR3, is DGGITQSPKYLFRKEGQNVTLSCEQNLNHDAMYWYRQDPGQGLRLIYYSQIVNDFQKGDIAEGYSVSREKKESFPLTVTSAQKNPTAFYLCASSTNRQAAYGYTFGSGTRLTVV.

The chain's CDR3 is CASGTGSYEQYV. In nucleotides, the CDR3 is TGTGCCAGCGGAACAGGGTCCTACGAGCAGTACGTC. The genes are TRBV6-5 and TRBJ2-7; D is perhaps TRBD1 (6 bases). V lost 8 bases and J lost 1, with 9 bases in between. The CDR3 sequence is 12 residues long. The germline gives CDR1 MNHEY, CDR2 SVGAGI.

This chain uses TRBV7-2 with TRBJ1-2; D is ambiguous. The CDR3 has 14 amino acids. Germline CDR1 SGHTA, CDR2 FQGNSA. V gave up 2 bases and J gave up 4 bases, with 11 bases separating them. The CDR3 sequence is CASSLSAGPYGYTF. The CDR3 coding sequence is TGTGCCAGCAGCTTAAGTGCAGGACCCTATGGCTACACCTTC.

The V call is TRBV3-1 (or the pseudogene TRBV3-2), the J call TRBJ2-3; D unresolved. This CDR3 comprises 13 residues. The germline CDR1 and CDR2 sequences are LGHDT and YNNKEL (reference sequence). The ends were cut back, 0 bases at V and 12 bases at J, with 13 bases in the middle. The CDR3 reads CASSQDWRDLQYF. The CDR3 DNA reads as TGTGCCAGCAGCCAAGATTGGCGAGACCTCCAGTATTTT.

This chain uses TRBV4-1 with TRBJ1-2; maybe TRBD1 (5 bases). V lost 1 base and J 7 bases, leaving 7 bases between the germline ends. This CDR3 spans 12 amino acids. Germline loops: CDR1 MGHRA, CDR2 YSYEKL. The CDR3 DNA follows: TGCGCCAGCAGCCAAGGACAGCCTGGCTACACCTTC. It specifies CASSQGQPGYTF.

The chain recombines TRBV7-2 with TRBJ1-1, with D unclear. Trimming shortened V by 3 bases and J by 2 bases, and 7 bases separated the two germline ends. The CDR3 covers 13 residues. CDR1 SGHTA and CDR2 FQGNSA come from the germline V gene. The CDR3 sequence: CASSFATNTEAFF. CDR3 coding DNA: TGTGCCAGCAGCTTTGCAACAAACACTGAAGCTTTCTTT.

The V gene is TRBV7-9, the J gene TRBJ2-7, with D perhaps matching TRBD2 (6 bases). Trimming removed 5 bases from V and 5 bases from J, with 10 bases in between. Per the germline V gene, CDR1 is SEHNR and CDR2 is FQNEAQ (reference sequence). The CDR3 has 12 amino acids. In nucleotides, the CDR3 is TGTGCCAGCAGCCCCTCGGGAGACGAGCAGTACGTC. This sequence encodes CASSPSGDEQYV.

The chain combines TRBV3-1 (or the pseudogene TRBV3-2) with TRBJ2-6, with no clear D. With 4 bases removed from V and 0 bases from J, the gap between germline ends came to 7 bases. Germline-derived CDR1 and CDR2 are LGHDT and YNNKEL (reference sequence). The CDR3 covers 15 residues. The DNA for the CDR3 is TGTGCCAGCAGCCGTATATCCTCTGGGGCCAACGTCCTGACTTTC. Its protein product is CASSRISSGANVLTF.

The rearrangement joins TRBV28 to TRBJ2-7, with D perhaps TRBD1 (5 bases). Germline V gene lookup returns CDR1 MDHEN and CDR2 SYDVKM. This CDR3 is built from 13 residues. V was trimmed by 6 bases and J by 6 bases, leaving 15 bases between them. CDR3 DNA: TGTGCCAGCAGATCTCAGGGAAGGGGCGAGCAGTACGTC. This gives the protein CASRSQGRGEQYV.

This clone was counted between two and nine times. V is TRBV27 and J is TRBJ1-5; 8 nucleotides agree with TRBD1. Germline CDR1 and CDR2: MNHEY and SMNVEV (reference sequence). The CDR3 totals 13 residues. V trimming: 6 bases; J trimming: 6 bases; junction bases outside the gene matches: 4. The DNA for the CDR3 is TGTGCCAGCAGCAGGGGGCCCTTTCAGCCCCAGCATTTT. Translating gives CASSRGPFQPQHF.